The 10 T cell receptor beta chains given below trace back to one sample, sequenced in a study of CXCR3-negative and CXCR3-positive naive CD8 T cells. Study outcomes and limitations: CXCR3-positive naive cells had TRB CDR3s that were more hydrophobic than CXCR3-negative naive cells had.

TRB cDNA libraries were made by UMI-labeled 5' RACE. TCRdb reworked the 5' RACE reads into one entry per CDR3 protein, no DNA. The table for this sample gives approximately 100,000 distinct CDR3 sequences. No antigen has been assigned to these receptors. Specimen: naive CXCR3+ CD8+ T cells from blood. Stated subset: CD45RO-CCR7+CD27+CD95- naive CD8+ T cells expressing CXCR3 (TNR3+). The receptors were sampled from a human donor in good health. Some clones in this sample may be carry-over from other donors' samples.

This chain joins TRBV19 and TRBJ2-6. The CDR3 is 12 residues long. Germline lookup yields CDR1 LNHDA and CDR2 SQIVND (reference sequence). The CDR3 sequence: CASTAGANVLTF. The entire variable domain, with the rest obtained from reference TRBV19 and TRBJ2-6, is as follows: DGGITQSPKYLFRKEGQNVTLSCEQNLNHDAMYWYRQDPGQGLRLIYYSQIVNDFQKGDIAEGYSVSREKKESFPLTVTSAQKNPTAFYLCASTAGANVLTFGAGSRLTVL.

The CDR3 loop is CAISEGRGQETQYF. This chain uses TRBV10-3 with TRBJ2-5; TCRdb calls TRBD1, which cannot be checked without DNA. The CDR3 sequence is 14 residues long. Germline lookup yields CDR1 ENHRY and CDR2 SYGVKD.

The CDR3 spells CASSYSKVGPLFF. V gene TRBV6-5 combines with J gene TRBJ2-1; there is no DNA to check the TCRdb D call of TRBD1. Looked up from germline, CDR1 is MNHEY and CDR2 is SVGAGI. The CDR3 contains 13 residues.

The CDR3 spells CASSSLRFSGRDTDTQYF. The chain has TRBV28 and TRBJ2-3; TCRdb's D call, TRBD2, is unchecked because there is no DNA. Germline V gene sequence: CDR1 MDHEN, CDR2 SYDVKM. The CDR3 runs 18 residues.

The chain combines TRBV29-1 with TRBJ2-5; there is no DNA to check the TCRdb D call of TRBD2. This CDR3 region has 17 residues. Germline lookup yields CDR1 SQVTM and CDR2 ANQGSEA. The CDR3: CSVEGASSQVGEETQYF.

The V gene is TRBV28, the J gene TRBJ2-5; TCRdb picks TRBD1, but there is no DNA to check that call. Germline V CDR1 and CDR2: MDHEN, SYDVKM. There are 16 residues in the CDR3. The CDR3 reads CASTLARGQRQETQYF. The variable domain in full, completed from reference TRBV28 and TRBJ2-5, reads DVKVTQSSRYLVKRTGEKVFLECVQDMDHENMFWYRQDPGLGLRLIYFSYDVKMKEKGDIPEGYSVSREKKERFSLILESASTNQTSMYLCASTLARGQRQETQYFGPGTRLLVL.

The rearrangement links TRBV7-3 to TRBJ1-1; TCRdb's D gene call, TRBD1, goes unchecked for lack of DNA. CDR3 size: 13 residues. Germline values: CDR1 SGHTA, CDR2 FQGTGA. The CDR3 is CASSQTRTEEAFF.

The chain employs TRBV9 and TRBJ2-7; lacking DNA, the TRBD1 call made by TCRdb goes unchecked. This CDR3 is 15 amino acids long. In germline, CDR1 is SGDLS, CDR2 YYNGEE. This chain's CDR3 is CASSPLEGGSYEQYF.

This chain uses TRBV2 with TRBJ2-2; TCRdb proposes TRBD2, but this gene call is untestable without DNA. Germline V gene lookup returns CDR1 SNHLY and CDR2 FYNNEI. This CDR3 spans 15 amino acids. The CDR3: CASGESREGTGELFF.

This chain joins TRBV7-9 and TRBJ2-7; TCRdb's D gene call, TRBD1, goes unchecked for lack of DNA. The CDR3 contains 14 residues. The germline V gene has CDR1 SEHNR and CDR2 FQNEAQ (reference sequence). The CDR3 sequence: CASSLGQGVYEQYF. Using reference TRBV7-9 and TRBJ2-7 for the parts outside the CDR3, the full variable domain is DTGVSQNPRHKITKRGQNVTFRCDPISEHNRLYWYRQTLGQGPEFLTYFQNEAQLEKSRLLSDRFSAERPKGSFSTLEIQRTEQGDSAMYLCASSLGQGVYEQYFGPGTRLTVT.